These 21 T cell receptor beta chains were all obtained from the same sample, sequenced in a study of identifying expanded T cells in peripheral blood. Libraries were prepared by immunoSEQ multiplex PCR; TCRdb keeps only in-frame clonotypes and omits some of them. The profile shows 60,000 or so clones, roughly four fifths of them singletons. Specimen: blood. All receptors derive from a person aged 18 to 75 in good health.

The CDR3 spells CASSFRARSQDTQYF. CDR3 nucleotides: TGTGCCAGCAGTTTCCGGGCCAGGAGCCAAGATACGCAGTATTTT. The chain employs TRBV6-5 and TRBJ2-3; D is ambiguous. V was clipped by 4 bases and J by 5 bases, with 16 bases between them. Germline V gene data show CDR1 as MNHEY and CDR2 as SVGAGI. The CDR3 covers 15 residues.

This clone is medium-sized within its sample. The chain combines TRBV11-1 with TRBJ2-2; no reliable D call. The CDR3 length is 13 residues. Germline CDR1 is SGHAT and CDR2 is FQDESV (reference sequence). Trimming pared 5 bases from V and 7 bases from J, leaving 11 bases between. The DNA of the CDR3 is TGTGCCAGCAGCCCGGGCGGCATCGGGGAGCTGTTTTTT. It is translated as CASSPGGIGELFF.

This clone was counted only a few times. This sequence joins TRBV5-1 and TRBJ1-3; 8 positions match TRBD1. The CDR3 is 14 residues long. V was pared by 0 bases and J by 5 bases, with 1 base of the junction left unmatched. The V gene's germline CDR1 is SGHRS and CDR2 YFSETQ. The CDR3 reads CASSLGTGRNTIYF. The CDR3 nucleotides are TGCGCCAGCAGCTTGGGGACAGGGAGAAACACCATATATTTT.

In this sample, this clone turned up once. The rearrangement uses TRBV28 and TRBJ1-1; TRBD1 aligns across 7 bases. V gave up 5 bases and J gave up 5 bases; unmatched junction bases: 5. The CDR3 has 13 residues. Germline CDR1 reads MDHEN; CDR2 reads SYDVKM. The CDR3 DNA reads TGTGCCAGCAGTCGGGACAGAATTACTGAAGCTTTCTTT. Amino acid sequence: CASSRDRITEAFF.

The chain has TRBV29-1 and TRBJ2-3; D remains unclear. The CDR3 covers 11 residues. V lost 3 bases, J lost 5 bases, and 6 bases lay in between. Germline V gene lookup returns CDR1 SQVTM and CDR2 ANQGSEA. Written as DNA, the CDR3 is TGCAGCGTTGAGGAAGGAGATACGCAGTATTTT. Its translation is CSVEEGDTQYF.

The V gene is TRBV4-3, the J gene TRBJ2-1; tentative D call: TRBD1 (7 bases). V was shortened by 4 bases and J by 6 bases, with 13 bases between the two germline ends. This CDR3 region has 14 residues. Germline CDR1 LGHNA, CDR2 YSLEER. The CDR3 sequence: CASSPAGTANEQFF. The CDR3 DNA is TGCGCCAGCAGCCCCGCGGGGACAGCCAATGAGCAGTTCTTC.

The chain recombines TRBV28 with TRBJ2-3, with no clear D. The CDR3 length is 16 residues. V lost 2 bases to trimming and J lost 5 bases, with 17 bases between them. Germline V CDR1 and CDR2: MDHEN, SYDVKM. In DNA form, the CDR3 reads TGTGCCAGCAGTTTAGCAGGCTGGCAAGACATAGATACGCAGTATTTT. Its protein is CASSLAGWQDIDTQYF.

The gene calls are TRBV6-5 and TRBJ2-5, with 7 bases that match TRBD1. V lost 5 bases, J lost 1 base, and 4 bases stayed unmatched. This CDR3 has 14 residues. The V gene's germline CDR1 is MNHEY and CDR2 SVGAGI. The CDR3 protein is CASSRQGSQETQYF. CDR3 bases: TGTGCCAGCAGTCGACAGGGTAGCCAAGAGACCCAGTACTTC.

This chain joins TRBV18 and TRBJ2-3, with TRBD2 identical over 10 bases. The germline gives CDR1 KGHSH, CDR2 LQKENI. CDR3 size: 15 residues. With 2 bases clipped from V and 6 bases from J, the junction kept 5 bases outside the gene matches. The CDR3 protein is CASSPTSGNRDTQYF. In nucleotides, the CDR3 is TGTGCCAGCTCACCAACTAGCGGGAATCGCGATACGCAGTATTTT.

The chain joins TRBV19 to TRBJ1-1; perhaps TRBD1 as D (5 bases). Germline lookup yields CDR1 LNHDA and CDR2 SQIVND (reference sequence). V lost 3 bases and J lost 11, with 19 bases in between. This CDR3 has 14 residues. In nucleotides, the CDR3 is TGTGCCAGTAGTATGTTCGAGGGGCGCGGTGAGGCTTTCTTT. This translates into CASSMFEGRGEAFF.

V and J are TRBV4-3 and TRBJ2-2, with a weak D call TRBD1 (5 bases). Germline V gene data show CDR1 as LGHNA and CDR2 as YSLEER. Trimming left V 0 bases short and J 9 bases short, with 11 bases between. The length of the CDR3 is 14 residues. CDR3 residues: CASSQDTGMWELFF. CDR3 DNA sequence: TGCGCCAGCAGCCAAGACACAGGAATGTGGGAGCTGTTTTTT.

CDR3 sequence: CASWTQGTNEQYF. The CDR3 DNA sequence: TGTGCCAGCTGGACACAGGGTACTAACGAGCAGTACTTC. The V call is TRBV5-4, the J call TRBJ2-7, with D perhaps TRBD1 (6 bases). Trimming removed 7 bases from V and 5 bases from J, with 16 bases in between. Germline V gene data show CDR1 as SGHNT and CDR2 as YYREEE (reference sequence). The CDR3 is made up of 13 amino acids.

V and J are TRBV19 and TRBJ2-1; D uncertain. The CDR3 is made up of 13 amino acids. V lost 6 bases, J lost 0 bases, and 6 bases lay in between. Germline values: CDR1 LNHDA, CDR2 SQIVND (reference sequence). The CDR3 DNA reads TGTGCCAGTAGGGACCACTCCTACAATGAGCAGTTCTTC. This gives the protein CASRDHSYNEQFF. Filled out from reference TRBV19 and TRBJ2-1, the complete variable domain reads DGGITQSPKYLFRKEGQNVTLSCEQNLNHDAMYWYRQDPGQGLRLIYYSQIVNDFQKGDIAEGYSVSREKKESFPLTVTSAQKNPTAFYLCASRDHSYNEQFFGPGTRLTVL.

This clone was detected a few times. The rearrangement uses TRBV29-1 and TRBJ1-1; 7 positions agree with TRBD1. The CDR3 runs 12 residues. The V gene's germline CDR1 is SQVTM and CDR2 ANQGSEA. The J segment lost 1 base and the V segment lost 7 bases, leaving 3 bases of the junction unmatched. The CDR3 loop is CSAGTANTEAFF. The CDR3 DNA sequence: TGCAGCGCAGGGACAGCGAACACTGAAGCTTTCTTT.

The J gene is TRBJ2-2, the V gene TRBV7-9, with D uncertain. V lost 1 base to trimming and J lost 6 bases, with 6 bases between them. Germline assignment: CDR1 SEHNR and CDR2 FQNEAQ (reference sequence). This CDR3 spans 13 amino acids. CDR3 protein: CASSLEAAGELFF. Here the CDR3 DNA reads TGTGCCAGCAGCTTAGAGGCGGCCGGGGAGCTGTTTTTT.

The genes are TRBV19 and TRBJ1-5; 7 bases match TRBD1. Germline loops: CDR1 LNHDA, CDR2 SQIVND (reference sequence). The CDR3 sequence is 16 residues long. With V trimmed by 7 bases and J by 0 bases, 9 bases remained unmatched. The CDR3 loop reads CASTLRGQVSNQPQHF. The CDR3 bases are TGTGCCAGTACCCTACGAGGACAGGTTAGCAATCAGCCCCAGCATTTT.

J is TRBJ1-2 and V is TRBV27; a possible D gene is TRBD1 (6 bases). V was shortened by 2 bases and J by 3 bases, with 13 bases between the two germline ends. Germline values: CDR1 MNHEY, CDR2 SMNVEV (reference sequence). The CDR3 consists of 15 residues. DNA of the CDR3: TGTGCCAGCAGTTTAGGGCAGGGGAGGGACTATGGCTACACCTTC. This gives the protein CASSLGQGRDYGYTF.

The V gene is TRBV25-1, the J gene TRBJ2-5; D unclear. The CDR3 runs 16 residues. V was shortened by 4 bases and J by 5 bases, with 20 bases between the two germline ends. Germline-derived CDR1 and CDR2 are MGHDK and SYGVNS. The CDR3 region is CASSGDELEFTETQYF. DNA for the CDR3: TGTGCCAGCAGTGGGGATGAGCTGGAGTTTACGGAGACCCAGTACTTC. Based on the CDR3 plus reference TRBV25-1 and TRBJ2-5, the full variable domain is EADIYQTPRYLVIGTGKKITLECSQTMGHDKMYWYQQDPGMELHLIHYSYGVNSTEKGDLSSESTVSRIRTEHFPLTLESARPSHTSQYLCASSGDELEFTETQYFGPGTRLLVL.

The chain uses TRBV11-3 and TRBJ2-2; 8 bases match TRBD2. J was trimmed by 0 bases and V by 6 bases; bases with no gene match: 6. CDR1 and CDR2 (germline): SGHNT, YENEEA. The CDR3 extends over 16 amino acids. The chain's CDR3 is CASSGSGGTNTGELFF. CDR3 bases: TGTGCCAGCAGTGGTTCGGGGGGGACGAACACCGGGGAGCTGTTTTTT.

The J gene is TRBJ2-1, the V gene TRBV2, with D unclear. The germline gives CDR1 SNHLY, CDR2 FYNNEI. V lost 11 bases to trimming and J lost 5 bases, with 10 bases between them. The CDR3 sequence is 11 residues long. CDR3 nucleotides: TGTGCCGGTTTAAGGAACAATGAGCAGTTCTTC. This gives the protein CAGLRNNEQFF.

CDR3 in DNA: TGTGCCAGCAGCGAGTCGGGCGGGGGCATCCTGAGTGGAAACACCATATATTTT. It codes for CASSESGGGILSGNTIYF. The chain employs TRBV9 and TRBJ1-3; a possible D gene is TRBD1 (6 bases). Trimming removed 3 bases at V and 3 bases at J, with 22 bases between. Germline CDR1 and CDR2: SGDLS and YYNGEE. This CDR3 spans 18 amino acids.